The sequence of this T cell receptor (beta chain) was determined in a study of T cells in Graves' hyperthyroidism and ophthalmopathy. The germline CDR1 and CDR2 sequences are MDHEN and SYDVKM. Between the trimmed V and J ends, which lost 1 base and 1 base, there was a span of 23 bases. The CDR3 consists of 20 residues. Researchers took RNA transcripts and amplified the TCR beta CDR3 regions from them. The primer set for the first-round RT-PCR of the TCR CDR3 was HTBI. TCRdb ran MiXCR on the multiplex PCR reads and lists one entry per CDR3 protein. Of more than 500,000 distinct CDR3 sequences in the sample, about 15% were seen once. Using around 10 ml of fresh peripheral blood, PBMCs were prepared.

V is TRBV28 and J is TRBJ1-5; possibly TRBD1 for D (6 bases). This clonotype was sampled from a woman in her 30s with Graves' ophthalmopathy. The material sequenced was blood. The CDR3 sequence is CASSLFSRQVQGLSNQPQHF. DNA of the CDR3: TGTGCCAGCAGTTTATTTTCCCGACAAGTTCAGGGGTTAAGCAATCAGCCCCAGCATTTT.